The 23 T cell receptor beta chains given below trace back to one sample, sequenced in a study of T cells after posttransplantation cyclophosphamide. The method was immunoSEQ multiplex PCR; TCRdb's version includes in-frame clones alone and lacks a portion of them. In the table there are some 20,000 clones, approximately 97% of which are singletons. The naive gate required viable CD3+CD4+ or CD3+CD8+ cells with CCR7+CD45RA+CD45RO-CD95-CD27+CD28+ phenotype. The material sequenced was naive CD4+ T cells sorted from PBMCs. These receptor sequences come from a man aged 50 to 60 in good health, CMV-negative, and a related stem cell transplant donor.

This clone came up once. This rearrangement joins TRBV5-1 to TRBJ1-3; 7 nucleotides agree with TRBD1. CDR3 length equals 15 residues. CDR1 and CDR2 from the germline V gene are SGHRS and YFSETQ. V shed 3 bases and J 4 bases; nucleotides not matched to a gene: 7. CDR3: CASSSRQGPGNTIYF. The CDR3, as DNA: TGCGCCAGCAGCTCTCGACAGGGTCCCGGAAACACCATATATTTT.

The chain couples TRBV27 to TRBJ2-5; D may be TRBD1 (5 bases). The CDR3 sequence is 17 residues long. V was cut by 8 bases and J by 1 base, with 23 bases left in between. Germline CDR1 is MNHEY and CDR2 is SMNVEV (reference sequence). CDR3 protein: CASRQIMHTQGQETQYF. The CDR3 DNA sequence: TGTGCCAGCCGACAGATCATGCACACTCAGGGCCAAGAGACCCAGTACTTC.

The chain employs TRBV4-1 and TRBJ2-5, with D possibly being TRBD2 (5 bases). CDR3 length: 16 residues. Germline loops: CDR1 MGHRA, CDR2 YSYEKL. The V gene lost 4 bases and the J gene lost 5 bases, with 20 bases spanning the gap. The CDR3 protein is CASSPYMGEGMETQYF. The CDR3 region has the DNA TGCGCCAGCAGCCCCTATATGGGTGAGGGCATGGAGACCCAGTACTTC.

CDR3 DNA sequence: TGTGCCAGCAGCCCGCGGACAGGGGGAGTTCGTACTGAAGCTTTCTTT. This codes for CASSPRTGGVRTEAFF. V gene TRBV7-3 combines with J gene TRBJ1-1, with 10 bases matching TRBD1. The CDR3 spans 16 residues. Germline CDR1 and CDR2: SGHTA and FQGTGA. V shed 5 bases, J shed 5 bases, and the junction held 11 bases outside the gene matches.

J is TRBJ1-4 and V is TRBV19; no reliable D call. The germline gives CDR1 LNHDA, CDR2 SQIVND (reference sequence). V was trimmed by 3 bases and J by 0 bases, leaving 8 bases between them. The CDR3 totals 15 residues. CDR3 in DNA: TGTGCCAGTAGTATTTCGGAGGCAACTAATGAAAAACTGTTTTTT. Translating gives CASSISEATNEKLFF. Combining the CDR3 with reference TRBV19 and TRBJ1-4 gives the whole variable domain DGGITQSPKYLFRKEGQNVTLSCEQNLNHDAMYWYRQDPGQGLRLIYYSQIVNDFQKGDIAEGYSVSREKKESFPLTVTSAQKNPTAFYLCASSISEATNEKLFFGSGTQLSVL.

The DNA for the CDR3 is TGCGCCAGCAGCGAGCCGGGGAGCATTCAGTACTTC. Encoded protein: CASSEPGSIQYF. This chain links TRBV5-1 with TRBJ2-4; possibly TRBD2 for D (5 bases). The CDR3 extends over 12 amino acids. Trimming took 4 bases from V and 9 from J, leaving 11 bases between them. Germline assignment: CDR1 SGHRS and CDR2 YFSETQ.

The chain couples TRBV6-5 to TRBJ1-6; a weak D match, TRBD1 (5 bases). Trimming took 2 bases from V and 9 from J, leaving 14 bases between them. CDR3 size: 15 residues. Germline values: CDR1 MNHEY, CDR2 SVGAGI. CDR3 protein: CASSYRAPGASPLHF. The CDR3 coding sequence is TGTGCCAGCAGTTACAGGGCCCCTGGGGCTTCACCCCTCCACTTT.

CDR3 nucleotides: TGTGCCAGCTCACAGGGGGCTGGCTACGAGCAGTACTTC. Translated: CASSQGAGYEQYF. The chain has TRBV18 and TRBJ2-7; 7 bases fit TRBD1. This CDR3 spans 13 amino acids. The V gene end was trimmed by 4 bases and the J gene end by 3 bases; junction bases not matched to a gene: 3. Germline-derived CDR1 and CDR2 are KGHSH and LQKENI.

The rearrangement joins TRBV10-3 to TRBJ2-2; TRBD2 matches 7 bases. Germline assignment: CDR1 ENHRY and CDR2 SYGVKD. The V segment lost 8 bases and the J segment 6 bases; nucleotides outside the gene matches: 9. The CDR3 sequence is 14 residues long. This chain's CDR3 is CAIGAGEWAGELFF. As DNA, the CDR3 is TGTGCCATCGGGGCGGGAGAGTGGGCCGGGGAGCTGTTTTTT.

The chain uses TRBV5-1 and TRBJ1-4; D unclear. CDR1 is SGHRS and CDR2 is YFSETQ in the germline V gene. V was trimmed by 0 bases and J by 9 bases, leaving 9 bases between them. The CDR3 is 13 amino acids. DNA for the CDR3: TGCGCCAGCAGCTTGGGTGCGGGGAAAAAACTGTTTTTT. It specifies CASSLGAGKKLFF.

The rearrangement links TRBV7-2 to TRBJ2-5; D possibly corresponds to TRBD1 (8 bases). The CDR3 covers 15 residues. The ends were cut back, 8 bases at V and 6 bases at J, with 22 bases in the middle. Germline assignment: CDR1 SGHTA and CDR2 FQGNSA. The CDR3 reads CASQGDRGGGKTQYF. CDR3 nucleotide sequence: TGTGCCAGCCAGGGAGACAGGGGAGGGGGCAAGACCCAGTACTTC. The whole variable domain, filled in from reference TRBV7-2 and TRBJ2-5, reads GAGVSQSPSNKVTEKGKDVELRCDPISGHTALYWYRQSLGQGLEFLIYFQGNSAPDKSGLPSDRFSAERTGGSVSTLTIQRTQQEDSAVYLCASQGDRGGGKTQYFGPGTRLLVL.

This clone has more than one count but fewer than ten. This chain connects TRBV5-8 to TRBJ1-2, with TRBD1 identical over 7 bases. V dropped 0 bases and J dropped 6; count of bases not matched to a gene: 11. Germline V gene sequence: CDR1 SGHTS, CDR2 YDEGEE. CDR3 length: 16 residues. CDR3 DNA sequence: TGTGCCAGCAGCTTGGCGGTCAGGGGGAACGGTCATGGCTACACCTTC. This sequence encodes CASSLAVRGNGHGYTF.

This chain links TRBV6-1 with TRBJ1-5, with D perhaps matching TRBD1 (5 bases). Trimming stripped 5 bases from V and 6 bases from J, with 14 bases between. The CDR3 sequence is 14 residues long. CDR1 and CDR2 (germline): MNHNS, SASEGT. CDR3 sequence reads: CASSPGGVRQPQHF. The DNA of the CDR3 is TGTGCCAGCAGTCCTGGGGGGGTCCGTCAGCCCCAGCATTTT.

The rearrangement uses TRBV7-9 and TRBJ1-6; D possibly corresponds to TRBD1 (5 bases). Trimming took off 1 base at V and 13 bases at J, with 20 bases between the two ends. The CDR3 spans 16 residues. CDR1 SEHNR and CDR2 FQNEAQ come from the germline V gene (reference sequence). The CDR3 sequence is CASSLGTRVPLGPLHF. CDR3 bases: TGTGCCAGCAGCTTAGGCACCAGGGTCCCGTTAGGGCCCCTCCACTTT.

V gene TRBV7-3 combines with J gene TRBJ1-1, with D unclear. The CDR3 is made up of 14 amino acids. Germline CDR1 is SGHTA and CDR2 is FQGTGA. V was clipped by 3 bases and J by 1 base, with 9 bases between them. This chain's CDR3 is CASSFGSSNTEAFF. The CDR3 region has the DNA TGTGCCAGCAGCTTTGGCAGTTCGAACACTGAAGCTTTCTTT.

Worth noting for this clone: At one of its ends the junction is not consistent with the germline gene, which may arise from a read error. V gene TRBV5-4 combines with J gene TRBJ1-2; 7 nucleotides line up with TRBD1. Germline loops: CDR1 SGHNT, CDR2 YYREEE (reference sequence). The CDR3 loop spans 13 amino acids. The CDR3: CASSLLSDGQAAF. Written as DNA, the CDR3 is TGTGCCAGCAGCTTGTTATCGGACGGACAGGCCGCTTTC.

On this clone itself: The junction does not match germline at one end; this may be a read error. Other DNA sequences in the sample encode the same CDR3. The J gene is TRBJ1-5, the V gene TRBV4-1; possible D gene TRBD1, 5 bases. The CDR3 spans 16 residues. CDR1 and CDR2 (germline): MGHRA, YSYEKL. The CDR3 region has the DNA TGCGCCAGCAGCCCCACAGGTTCTCAGAGCAATCAACCCCAGCATTTT. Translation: CASSPTGSQSNQPQHF.

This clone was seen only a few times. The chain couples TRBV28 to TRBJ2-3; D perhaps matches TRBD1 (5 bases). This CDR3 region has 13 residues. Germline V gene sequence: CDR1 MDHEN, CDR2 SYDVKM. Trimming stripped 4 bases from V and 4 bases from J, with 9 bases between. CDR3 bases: TGTGCCAGCAGTTCCTTGGGGCCAGATACGCAGTATTTT. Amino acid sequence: CASSSLGPDTQYF. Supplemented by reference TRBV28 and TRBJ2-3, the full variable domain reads DVKVTQSSRYLVKRTGEKVFLECVQDMDHENMFWYRQDPGLGLRLIYFSYDVKMKEKGDIPEGYSVSREKKERFSLILESASTNQTSMYLCASSSLGPDTQYFGPGTRLTVL.

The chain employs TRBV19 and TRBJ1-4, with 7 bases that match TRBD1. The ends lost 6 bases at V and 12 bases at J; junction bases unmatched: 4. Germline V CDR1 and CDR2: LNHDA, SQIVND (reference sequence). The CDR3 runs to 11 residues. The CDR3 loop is CASSDRAELFF. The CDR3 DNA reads TGTGCCAGTAGCGACAGGGCGGAACTGTTTTTT.

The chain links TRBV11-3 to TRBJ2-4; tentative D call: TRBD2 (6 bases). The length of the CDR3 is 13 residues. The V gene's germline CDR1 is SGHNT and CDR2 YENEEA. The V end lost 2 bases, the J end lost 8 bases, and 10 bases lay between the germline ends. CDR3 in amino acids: CASSLLASDIQYF. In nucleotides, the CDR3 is TGTGCCAGCAGCTTATTGGCTAGCGACATTCAGTACTTC.

In nucleotides, the CDR3 is TGTGCCAGCAGTCGGACAGCAAACACTGAAGCTTTCTTT. It yields the protein CASSRTANTEAFF. This chain connects TRBV11-2 to TRBJ1-1, with D perhaps TRBD1 (6 bases). CDR1 and CDR2 from the germline V gene are SGHAT and FQNNGV. There are 13 residues in the CDR3. Trimming cost V 6 bases and J 2 bases, with 10 bases left between them.

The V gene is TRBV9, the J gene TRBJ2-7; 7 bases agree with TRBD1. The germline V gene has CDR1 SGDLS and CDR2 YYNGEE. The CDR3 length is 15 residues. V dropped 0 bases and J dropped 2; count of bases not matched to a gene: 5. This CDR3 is CASSVGGTVTYEQYF. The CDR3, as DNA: TGTGCCAGCAGCGTAGGTGGGACAGTTACCTACGAGCAGTACTTC.

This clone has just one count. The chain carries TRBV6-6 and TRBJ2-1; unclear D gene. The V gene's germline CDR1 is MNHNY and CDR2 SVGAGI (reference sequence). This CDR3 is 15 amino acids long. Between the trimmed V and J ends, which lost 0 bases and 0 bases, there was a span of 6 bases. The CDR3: CASSYSRSSYNEQFF. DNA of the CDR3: TGTGCCAGCAGTTACTCTAGGAGCTCCTACAATGAGCAGTTCTTC.